Listed below are T cell receptor beta chains from one sample, sequenced in a study of blood T cell repertoires in COVID-19. The repertoire was sequenced with immunoSEQ multiplex PCR; TCRdb's copy has only in-frame clones and lacks some. The sample records over 120,000 clones, roughly 87% being singletons. The material sequenced was peripheral blood. The receptors here all came from a human donor in a cohort sampled during active COVID-19. The CDR3 runs from the conserved cysteine through the conserved F or W. Each record gives: V gene, D gene, clone size, J gene, CDR3 DNA, CDR3 protein. D genes are given only for firm matches. A row's size may be missing; if present it is once, few, many or a size class.

v_gene: TRBV29-1; d_gene: TRBD1; abundance: .; j_gene: TRBJ1-2; CDR3nt: TGCAGCGTTGAGACTCAGGACAGGCCTGAGGGGGGCTACACCTTC; CDR3aa: CSVETQDRPEGGYTF
v_gene: TRBV5-1; d_gene: TRBD1; abundance: .; j_gene: TRBJ1-4; CDR3nt: TGCGCCAGCAGCTTGCAGGGGGCGGCTGAAAAACTGTTTTTT; CDR3aa: CASSLQGAAEKLFF
v_gene: TRBV29-1; d_gene: .; abundance: .; j_gene: TRBJ1-5; CDR3nt: TGCAGCGTTGCAGTGGAGCGCAATCAGCCCCAGCATTTT; CDR3aa: CSVAVERNQPQHF
v_gene: TRBV5-4; d_gene: TRBD2; abundance: few; j_gene: TRBJ2-1; CDR3nt: TGTGCCAGCAGCGGTGGCGGGGGGGCCGGGTATGAGCAGTTCTTC; CDR3aa: CASSGGGGAGYEQFF
v_gene: TRBV5-1; d_gene: .; abundance: .; j_gene: TRBJ1-1; CDR3nt: TGCGCCAGCAGCCCGGGGGGCGCGAGCACTGAAGCTTTCTTT; CDR3aa: CASSPGGASTEAFF
v_gene: TRBV20-1; d_gene: .; abundance: .; j_gene: TRBJ2-1; CDR3nt: TGCAGTGCCTACGCCCAGGGAGGGCAGTTCTTC; CDR3aa: CSAYAQGGQFF
v_gene: TRBV9; d_gene: .; abundance: .; j_gene: TRBJ2-1; CDR3nt: TGTGCCAGCAGCGTTGGTGGGGGGGCCGCCTACAATGAGCAGTTCTTC; CDR3aa: CASSVGGGAAYNEQFF
v_gene: TRBV30; d_gene: TRBD1; abundance: .; j_gene: TRBJ1-4; CDR3nt: TGTGCCTGGAGGAGGCAAAACAGGGGGCTCGGTGAAAAACTGTTTTTT; CDR3aa: CAWRRQNRGLGEKLFF
v_gene: TRBV6-4; d_gene: .; abundance: many; j_gene: TRBJ2-5; CDR3nt: TGTGCCAGCAGTGACCGCGCGGGGGCCCAAGAGACCCAGTACTTC; CDR3aa: CASSDRAGAQETQYF
v_gene: TRBV4-1; d_gene: TRBD1; abundance: .; j_gene: TRBJ1-4; CDR3nt: TGCGCCAGCAGCCAAGATCCCCCAGGGGGCCAGTTAGCAAAACTGTTTTTT; CDR3aa: CASSQDPPGGQLAKLFF
v_gene: TRBV5-6; d_gene: TRBD1; abundance: .; j_gene: TRBJ1-3; CDR3nt: TGTGCCAGCAGCCCTGCCCGCCGACAGGGTGGAAACACCATATATTTT; CDR3aa: CASSPARRQGGNTIYF
v_gene: TRBV6-6; d_gene: .; abundance: .; j_gene: TRBJ1-5; CDR3nt: TGTGCCAGCAGCTCAGGGGTCCAGCCCCAGCATTTT; CDR3aa: CASSSGVQPQHF
v_gene: TRBV10-3; d_gene: .; abundance: .; j_gene: TRBJ1-1; CDR3nt: TGTGCCATCAGTGGGTGGGGGGGCGACACTGAAGCTTTCTTT; CDR3aa: CAISGWGGDTEAFF
v_gene: TRBV6-5; d_gene: .; abundance: .; j_gene: TRBJ2-7; CDR3nt: TGTGCCAGCAGCATACAGTCGGCGGGCTCCTACGAGCAGTACTTC; CDR3aa: CASSIQSAGSYEQYF
v_gene: TRBV6-1; d_gene: .; abundance: .; j_gene: TRBJ1-2; CDR3nt: TGTGCCAGCAGTGAACAGGTGGCCCTCTATGGCTACACCTTC; CDR3aa: CASSEQVALYGYTF
v_gene: TRBV3-1/TRBV3-2; d_gene: .; abundance: .; j_gene: TRBJ2-7; CDR3nt: TGTGCCAGCAGCCCAAGCACGGACAGTGGCCTACGCTACTACGAGCAGTACTTC; CDR3aa: CASSPSTDSGLRYYEQYF
v_gene: TRBV18; d_gene: .; abundance: .; j_gene: TRBJ1-5; CDR3nt: TGTGCCAGCTCACCACCGGGCATCCAGCCCCAGCATTTT; CDR3aa: CASSPPGIQPQHF
v_gene: TRBV20-1; d_gene: .; abundance: .; j_gene: TRBJ2-2; CDR3nt: TGCAGTGCTAGTCGGAGTGCCGGGGAGCTGTTTTTT; CDR3aa: CSASRSAGELFF
v_gene: TRBV4-2; d_gene: TRBD1; abundance: .; j_gene: TRBJ1-3; CDR3nt: TGTGCCAGCAGCCAAGACAGGGGGCCTGGAAACACCATATATTTT; CDR3aa: CASSQDRGPGNTIYF
v_gene: TRBV6-2/TRBV6-3; d_gene: .; abundance: .; j_gene: TRBJ2-5; CDR3nt: TGTGCCAGCAGTCCAGGACAAGAGACCCAGTACTTC; CDR3aa: CASSPGQETQYF
v_gene: TRBV19; d_gene: .; abundance: .; j_gene: TRBJ2-2; CDR3nt: TGTGCCAGTAGTAACCCAGGGGAGCCCCCCGGGGAGCTGTTTTTT; CDR3aa: CASSNPGEPPGELFF
v_gene: TRBV6-1; d_gene: .; abundance: .; j_gene: TRBJ2-7; CDR3nt: TGTGCCAGCAGTGAAGGCCGGGACATTGTCGAGCAGTACTTC; CDR3aa: CASSEGRDIVEQYF
v_gene: TRBV6-6; d_gene: TRBD2; abundance: .; j_gene: TRBJ2-3; CDR3nt: TGTGCCAGCAACCCTAGCGGGGGGGCGGGAGATACGCAGTATTTT; CDR3aa: CASNPSGGAGDTQYF
v_gene: TRBV9; d_gene: .; abundance: .; j_gene: TRBJ1-3; CDR3nt: TGTGCCAGCAGCGTAGTCCCGGTCTCTGGAAACACCATATATTTT; CDR3aa: CASSVVPVSGNTIYF
v_gene: TRBV7-9; d_gene: TRBD1; abundance: .; j_gene: TRBJ1-2; CDR3nt: TGTGCCAGCAGCATCGGACAGGGAGGCTATGGCTACACCTTC; CDR3aa: CASSIGQGGYGYTF
v_gene: TRBV9; d_gene: .; abundance: .; j_gene: TRBJ2-7; CDR3nt: TGTGCCAGCAGCCCCGTAGCGGTCTCCTACGAGCAGTACTTC; CDR3aa: CASSPVAVSYEQYF
v_gene: TRBV2; d_gene: TRBD1; abundance: .; j_gene: TRBJ2-2; CDR3nt: TGTGCCAGCAGCGGAGTAGGGCAGGGGGAAAACACCGGGGAGCTGTTTTTT; CDR3aa: CASSGVGQGENTGELFF
v_gene: TRBV10-1; d_gene: TRBD2; abundance: .; j_gene: TRBJ2-7; CDR3nt: TGCGCCAGCAGTCCCTTGGAGCGGGGGGGCTACGAGCAGTACTTC; CDR3aa: CASSPLERGGYEQYF
v_gene: TRBV6-1; d_gene: .; abundance: .; j_gene: TRBJ1-5; CDR3nt: TGTGCCAGCAGTGGACTTCGTGGACAGTTGGGGAATCAGCCCCAGCATTTT; CDR3aa: CASSGLRGQLGNQPQHF
v_gene: TRBV6-1; d_gene: .; abundance: .; j_gene: TRBJ2-7; CDR3nt: TGTGCCAGCAGTGAGATCGGGTACGAGCAGTACTTC; CDR3aa: CASSEIGYEQYF
v_gene: TRBV27; d_gene: TRBD2; abundance: .; j_gene: TRBJ2-2; CDR3nt: TGTGCCAGCAGTCCCCGGACTAGCGGGGGGGGCAACACCGGGGAGCTGTTTTTT; CDR3aa: CASSPRTSGGGNTGELFF
v_gene: TRBV10-1; d_gene: TRBD2; abundance: .; j_gene: TRBJ2-5; CDR3nt: TGCGCCAGCAGTGATGGGACAGGGACTAGCGGGGGTGAAGAGACCCAGTACTTC; CDR3aa: CASSDGTGTSGGEETQYF
v_gene: TRBV6-6; d_gene: .; abundance: .; j_gene: TRBJ1-1; CDR3nt: TGTGCCAGCAGTTACTCGGGAGAGAACACTGAAGCTTTCTTT; CDR3aa: CASSYSGENTEAFF
v_gene: TRBV7-3; d_gene: TRBD1; abundance: .; j_gene: TRBJ2-1; CDR3nt: TGTGCCAGCAGCTTAAGACAGGGGGCGTGGGGTGAGCAGTTCTTC; CDR3aa: CASSLRQGAWGEQFF
v_gene: TRBV13; d_gene: TRBD1; abundance: .; j_gene: TRBJ1-2; CDR3nt: TGTGCCAGCAGCTTAGCACAAGGGGGCGACTATGGCTACACCTTC; CDR3aa: CASSLAQGGDYGYTF
v_gene: TRBV9; d_gene: .; abundance: .; j_gene: TRBJ2-2; CDR3nt: TGTGCCAGCAGCGTAGTATCCGGGACACTCTACCCCGGGGAGCTGTTTTTT; CDR3aa: CASSVVSGTLYPGELFF
v_gene: TRBV9; d_gene: TRBD2; abundance: .; j_gene: TRBJ2-3; CDR3nt: TGTGCCAGCAGCGCGAATGGCGGGGGGCCGACAGATACGCAGTATTTT; CDR3aa: CASSANGGGPTDTQYF
v_gene: TRBV6-2/TRBV6-3; d_gene: .; abundance: few; j_gene: TRBJ1-1; CDR3nt: TGTGCCAGCAGCCCCTTGACATCTGAAGCTTTCTTT; CDR3aa: CASSPLTSEAFF
v_gene: TRBV6-5; d_gene: .; abundance: .; j_gene: TRBJ1-4; CDR3nt: TGTGCCTCCACCTCGGGCCGGGGAAAGTACGAAAAACTGTTTTTT; CDR3aa: CASTSGRGKYEKLFF